The 14 T cell receptor beta chains below were found in one sample sequenced in a study of CD8+CD57+ T cells in acquired aplastic anemia. Sequenced patients had shown CD8+CD57+ cell expansion by flow cytometry. The TCR beta profiling, which covered VDJ combination and CDR3 sequence, was carried out using genomic DNA as the template. Using its own MiXCR run on the reads, TCRdb lists one record per CDR3 protein. This sample has about 240,000 distinct CDR3 sequences, with 45% to 50% found just once. Sequencing input: sorted CD4+, CD8+, or CD8+CD57+ T cells (not recorded which) from PBMCs. Receptors originate from a human donor with aplastic anemia.

This clonotype has a handful of counts. This chain connects TRBV30 to TRBJ2-3; D is uncertain. This CDR3 is 13 amino acids long. Trimming took 1 base from V and 2 from J, leaving 7 bases between them. Per the germline V gene, CDR1 is GTSNPN and CDR2 is SVGIG (reference sequence). CDR3 DNA sequence: TGTGCCTGGAGTGGACTTAACACAGATACGCAGTATTTT. It codes for CAWSGLNTDTQYF.

The chain has TRBV7-8 and TRBJ2-3, with D possibly called TRBD1 or TRBD2 (5 bases each). The CDR3 runs to 17 residues. CDR1 and CDR2 from the germline V gene are SGHVS and FQNEAQ. V was clipped by 6 bases and J by 4 bases, with 23 bases between them. The CDR3 sequence is CASSQEPGPGIADTQYF. In DNA form, the CDR3 reads TGTGCCAGCAGTCAGGAACCGGGACCGGGGATCGCAGATACGCAGTATTTT.

Points on this clonotype: A read error may explain this, as a much larger clone is one base away. This chain uses TRBV5-5 with TRBJ2-5, with D possibly TRBD2 on 7 matching bases. The V gene's germline CDR1 is SGHKS and CDR2 YYEKEE (reference sequence). The CDR3 has 16 residues. V dropped 4 bases and J dropped 5 bases, with 21 bases sitting between them. The CDR3 is CASSPRTRGGGETQYF. CDR3 nucleotides: TGTGCCAGCAGCCCGAGGACTAGGGGGGGGGGGGAGACCCAGTACTTC.

The rearrangement joins TRBV11-2 to TRBJ2-5; 9 positions agree with TRBD1. Germline CDR1 reads SGHAT; CDR2 reads FQNNGV. Losses at the gene ends were 10 bases for V and 2 bases for J; bases not matched to a gene: 5. CDR3 length equals 13 residues. In DNA form, the CDR3 reads TGTGCCACCAGTGGGACAGGGCAAGAGACCCAGTACTTC. This translates into CATSGTGQETQYF.

The table lists this clonotype with a count of one. The chain uses TRBV7-2 and TRBJ1-5, with D perhaps matching TRBD1 (5 bases). Trimming removed 4 bases at V and 2 bases at J, with 9 bases between. The length of the CDR3 is 14 residues. Germline CDR1 and CDR2: SGHTA and FQGNSA. In nucleotides, the CDR3 is TGTGCCAGCAGCTCTCAACAGGGCAATCAGCCCCAGCATTTT. Its translation: CASSSQQGNQPQHF.

The CDR3 region has the DNA TGTGCCAGCACTCTTGGGGGGAATGGCTACACCTTC. Encoded protein: CASTLGGNGYTF. The chain combines TRBV10-3 with TRBJ1-2, with D tentatively TRBD1 (5 bases). Trimming took 10 bases from V and 6 from J, leaving 15 bases between them. Germline-derived CDR1 and CDR2 are ENHRY and SYGVKD. This CDR3 spans 12 amino acids.

This clonotype was counted between two and nine times. At one end the junction does not follow the germline gene, possibly because of a read error. The CDR3 DNA follows: TGTGCCGGCAGCCAAGACCGGGGATCCTATAATTCACCCCTCCACTTT. It yields the protein CAGSQDRGSYNSPLHF. V gene TRBV7-9 combines with J gene TRBJ1-6; D remains unclear. This CDR3 region has 16 residues. Germline V CDR1 and CDR2: SEHNR, FQNEAQ (reference sequence).

This clonotype has more than one count but fewer than ten. The chain has TRBV30 and TRBJ1-4, with D tentatively TRBD1 (6 bases). Germline V lookup: CDR1 GTSNPN, CDR2 SVGIG (reference sequence). This CDR3 spans 14 amino acids. V dropped 0 bases and J dropped 3 bases, with 8 bases sitting between them. DNA for the CDR3: TGTGCCTGGAGTGTAGGGACATCTAATGAAAAACTGTTTTTT. Protein: CAWSVGTSNEKLFF.

Regarding this clonotype: A much larger clone differs by one base, so this may be a read error. J is TRBJ1-1 and V is TRBV10-3; D remains unclear. Deletions cut 3 bases from V and 3 bases from J, with 11 bases between. CDR3 size: 14 residues. Germline lookup yields CDR1 ENHRY and CDR2 SYGVKD. This chain's CDR3 is CAISELGSDTEAFF. The CDR3, as DNA: TGTGCCATCAGTGAACTGGGCAGCGACACTGAAGCTTTCTTT.

V gene TRBV10-3 combines with J gene TRBJ2-1; a weak D match, TRBD1 (6 bases). The J call may be wrong; the DNA end is better matched by TRBJ2-5. Germline V gene data show CDR1 as ENHRY and CDR2 as SYGVKD. The CDR3 extends over 16 amino acids. The CDR3: CAIRGGDGGPWETQYF. CDR3 DNA sequence: TGTGCCATCCGAGGGGGAGACGGCGGGCCCTGGGAGACCCAGTACTTC.

The chain uses TRBV7-2 and TRBJ2-1, with 13 bases that match TRBD2. Per germline, CDR1 SGHTA and CDR2 FQGNSA. This CDR3 has 15 amino acids. The junction had 0 bases not matched to a gene; V was cut back by 0 bases and J by 7 bases. The CDR3 nucleotides read TGTGCCAGCAGCTTAGCACTAGCGGGGGGGAATGAGCAGTTCTTC. Its translation is CASSLALAGGNEQFF.

The gene calls are TRBV15 and TRBJ2-7; 9 bases are shared with TRBD1. Germline loops: CDR1 LNHNV, CDR2 YYDKDF (reference sequence). The CDR3 extends over 17 amino acids. The V segment lost 0 bases and the J segment 2 bases; nucleotides outside the gene matches: 8. The CDR3 is CATSREGGRTGAYEQYF. The CDR3 region has the DNA TGTGCCACCAGCAGAGAAGGGGGTAGGACAGGGGCCTACGAGCAGTACTTC.

This clonotype was seen ten or more times. The chain is built from TRBV2 and TRBJ1-3; D not certain. Per the germline V gene, CDR1 is SNHLY and CDR2 is FYNNEI. V lost 6 bases and J lost 2, with 8 bases in between. CDR3 length: 13 residues. The CDR3 here is CASRPGTGNTIYF. In nucleotides, the CDR3 is TGTGCCAGCAGACCCGGAACTGGAAACACCATATATTTT.

This clonotype was observed many times. J is TRBJ1-2 and V is TRBV29-1; 9 nucleotides align to TRBD1. From germline, CDR1 is SQVTM and CDR2 ANQGSEA. Unmatched junction bases numbered 27, after V lost 4 bases and J lost 9 bases. This CDR3 comprises 19 residues. The CDR3: CSVGDRETSSSSYGSSYTF. The DNA for the CDR3 is TGCAGCGTTGGGGACAGGGAAACTTCTTCTTCTTCTTATGGAAGTAGCTACACCTTC.